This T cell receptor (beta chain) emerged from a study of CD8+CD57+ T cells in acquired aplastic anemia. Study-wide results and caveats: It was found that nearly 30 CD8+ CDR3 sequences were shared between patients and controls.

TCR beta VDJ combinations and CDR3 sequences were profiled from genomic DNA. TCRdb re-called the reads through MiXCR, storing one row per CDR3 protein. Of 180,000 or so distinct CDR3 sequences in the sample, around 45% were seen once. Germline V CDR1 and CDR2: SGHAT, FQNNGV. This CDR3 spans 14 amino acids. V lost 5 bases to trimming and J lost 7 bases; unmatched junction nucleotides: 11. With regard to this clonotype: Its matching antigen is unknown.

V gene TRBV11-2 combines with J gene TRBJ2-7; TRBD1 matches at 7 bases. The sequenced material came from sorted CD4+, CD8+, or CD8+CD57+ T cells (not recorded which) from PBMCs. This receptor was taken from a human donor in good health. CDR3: CASSHRNRGNEQYF. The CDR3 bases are TGTGCCAGCAGCCACCGGAACAGGGGAAATGAGCAGTACTTC. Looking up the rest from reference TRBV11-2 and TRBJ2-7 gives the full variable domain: EAGVAQSPRYKIIEKRQSVAFWCNPISGHATLYWYQQILGQGPKLLIQFQNNGVVDDSQLPKDRFSAERLKGVDSTLKIQPAKLEDSAVYLCASSHRNRGNEQYFGPGTRLTVT.